This T cell receptor (beta chain) appears in the sequencing data of a study of control samples from healthy donors and cancer patients (dated by TCRdb to 2018 to 2020). Libraries were built with the immunoSEQ multiplex PCR assay. TCRdb retrieved this table from immuneACCESS and kept in-frame rearrangements only. Not all clones are present; in checked studies, unresolved V genes account for under half, and no reason is known for the remainder. For this sample there are 130,000 or so clones; 92% appear just once. The ten largest clones capture less than 2.5% of the sample. On this clone: The antigen it binds to is not known. Per-base qualities were not stored, and no clone one base away is much larger.

Trimming takes 0 bases from V and 4 bases from J, and the germline ends sit 10 bases apart. There are 15 amino acids in the CDR3, from cysteine to phenylalanine inclusive. Just CDR3 DNA is preserved here, 45 bases in frame from base 1. CDR1 and CDR2, per the germline V gene (reference sequence), are LNHNV and YYDKDF. Input material: blood. The sequence is built from TRBV15 and TRBJ2-1; a tentative D call is TRBD2 (6 bases match). The sequence came from a woman between 50 and 59 years old in good health. The CDR3 protein sequence reads: CATSRDPGVYNEQFF. In nucleotide form, the sequence is TGTGCCACCAGCAGAGATCCGGGGGTTTACAATGAGCAGTTCTTC.